Listed below are T cell receptor beta chains from one sample, sequenced in a study of human T cells and chemical hapten exposure. TCRdb re-derived calls from the RACE reads in MiXCR, one entry per CDR3 protein. The repertoire holds around 330,000 distinct CDR3 sequences, with 5.5% as singletons. This material consisted of whole blood, taken in connection with sensitization to the hapten diphenylcyclopropenone (DPC). The origin of the receptors is a woman aged 18-29 years with alopecia areata. Some clones in this sample may be carry-over from other donors' samples. CDR3s include the opening cysteine and the closing phenylalanine or tryptophan. A D gene is named only where the DNA matches it firmly. Not all rows give a size; the values are once, few, many and, for expanded clones, a class.

clone size: many
J gene: TRBJ1-1
D gene: TRBD1
V gene: TRBV20-1
CDR3 DNA: TGCAGTGCTAGAGATGTAGGGGGCGACACTGAAGCTTTCTTT
CDR3 protein: CSARDVGGDTEAFF

clone size: many
J gene: TRBJ2-1
D gene: NA
V gene: TRBV24-1
CDR3 DNA: TGTGCCACCAGTGCCTCCATCGGGGAAGGTGAGCAGTTCTTC
CDR3 protein: CATSASIGEGEQFF

clone size: many
J gene: TRBJ2-1
D gene: NA
V gene: TRBV7-2
CDR3 DNA: TGTGCCAGCAGCTTAGGGTCCCGCTCCTACAATGAGCAGTTCTTC
CDR3 protein: CASSLGSRSYNEQFF

clone size: NA
J gene: TRBJ2-1
D gene: NA
V gene: TRBV10-3
CDR3 DNA: TGTGCCATCAGTGAAAGACAGGTCTCCTACAATGAGCAGTTCTTC
CDR3 protein: CAISERQVSYNEQFF

clone size: NA
J gene: TRBJ1-1
D gene: NA
V gene: TRBV29-1
CDR3 DNA: TGCAGCGCCTCCCGGGGTGTTCAAAGCACTGAAGCTTTCTTT
CDR3 protein: CSASRGVQSTEAFF

clone size: few
J gene: TRBJ1-1
D gene: NA
V gene: TRBV3-1
CDR3 DNA: TGTGCCAGCAGCCAAAAGGTCTCGGACACTGAAGCTTTCTTT
CDR3 protein: CASSQKVSDTEAFF

clone size: few
J gene: TRBJ2-7
D gene: NA
V gene: TRBV7-9
CDR3 DNA: TGTGCCAGCAGCCCAGGGACCCTATCCTACGAGCAGTACTTC
CDR3 protein: CASSPGTLSYEQYF

clone size: few
J gene: TRBJ2-3
D gene: TRBD1
V gene: TRBV7-2
CDR3 DNA: TGTGCCAGCAGCGGACAGGGTCGCGATACGCAGTATTTT
CDR3 protein: CASSGQGRDTQYF

clone size: few
J gene: TRBJ2-7
D gene: NA
V gene: TRBV3-1
CDR3 DNA: TGTGCCAGCAGCCAAGTTGCGGGGGCGCCCCTCTTCTCGGTCTTC
CDR3 protein: CASSQVAGAPLFSVF

clone size: NA
J gene: TRBJ1-3
D gene: TRBD1
V gene: TRBV11-1
CDR3 DNA: TGTGCCAGCAGCTTCGGACAGGGGACGGCTGGAAACACCATATATTTT
CDR3 protein: CASSFGQGTAGNTIYF

clone size: few
J gene: TRBJ2-1
D gene: NA
V gene: TRBV18
CDR3 DNA: TGTGCCAGCTCACCACTCATTTCGGAGAGCATGTTCTTC
CDR3 protein: CASSPLISESMFF

clone size: NA
J gene: TRBJ1-5
D gene: NA
V gene: TRBV6-2/TRBV6-3
CDR3 DNA: TGTGCCAGCAGTTATTTGAGTAAGGATTTTAGCAATCAGCCCCAGCATTTT
CDR3 protein: CASSYLSKDFSNQPQHF

clone size: NA
J gene: TRBJ1-1
D gene: NA
V gene: TRBV5-4
CDR3 DNA: TGTGCCAGCAGCTCCCCTTGGGGGGGGCCGGGAACTGAAGCTTTCTTT
CDR3 protein: CASSSPWGGPGTEAFF

clone size: many
J gene: TRBJ2-3
D gene: NA
V gene: TRBV5-4
CDR3 DNA: TGTGCCAGCAGCTTTTTAAACCCGAGCACAGATACGCAGTATTTT
CDR3 protein: CASSFLNPSTDTQYF

clone size: NA
J gene: TRBJ1-6
D gene: NA
V gene: TRBV5-5
CDR3 DNA: TGTGCCAGCAGCTTGGACAGGGCGGATTCACCCCTCCACTTT
CDR3 protein: CASSLDRADSPLHF

clone size: NA
J gene: TRBJ2-2
D gene: TRBD1
V gene: TRBV9
CDR3 DNA: TGTGCCAGCAGCGCGGACAGGGAGATAGACACCGGGGAGCTGTTTTTT
CDR3 protein: CASSADREIDTGELFF

clone size: many
J gene: TRBJ2-3
D gene: TRBD2
V gene: TRBV20-1
CDR3 DNA: TGCAGTGCTAGACTTGGACTAGCGGGGTTGGCAGATACGCAGTATTTT
CDR3 protein: CSARLGLAGLADTQYF

clone size: NA
J gene: TRBJ2-3
D gene: TRBD2
V gene: TRBV7-2
CDR3 DNA: TGTGCCAGCAGCCCCGGGACTAGCGGGGGGGCCTACAGACGGGATTTT
CDR3 protein: CASSPGTSGGAYRRDF

clone size: few
J gene: TRBJ1-4
D gene: NA
V gene: TRBV4-3
CDR3 DNA: TGCGCCAGCAGCCAAGAAGGATATACCGAAAAACTGTTTTTT
CDR3 protein: CASSQEGYTEKLFF

clone size: many
J gene: TRBJ2-3
D gene: TRBD1
V gene: TRBV6-2/TRBV6-3
CDR3 DNA: TGTGCCAGCAGTTACTCCCACAGGGGGACGGTCACAGATACGCAGTATTTT
CDR3 protein: CASSYSHRGTVTDTQYF

clone size: few
J gene: TRBJ2-3
D gene: TRBD2
V gene: TRBV27
CDR3 DNA: TGTGCCAGCAGTTTAAAGGTCTGGTCGGTAGCGGGGGGCACAGATACGCAGTATTTT
CDR3 protein: CASSLKVWSVAGGTDTQYF